A selection of T cell receptor beta chains follows, all from one sample in a study of blood T cell repertoires in COVID-19. TCRdb keeps only in-frame clones here, not all; method: immunoSEQ multiplex PCR. Of a few hundred thousand clones listed, approximately 90% were seen once; the top ten hold about 1.1%. Source material: PBMCs or T cells enriched from blood (not recorded which). These receptors came from a woman aged 18-29 years who had recovered from COVID-19. CDR3s include the opening cysteine and the closing phenylalanine or tryptophan. D genes are given only for firm matches. Rows may omit the clone size; those that give it use once, few, many or a size class.

cdr3_nt | cdr3_aa | j_call | v_call | d_call | clone_size
TGTGCCAGCAGTGTCTACGGACAGGCCCCCAGCGATGAGCAGTTCTTC | CASSVYGQAPSDEQFF | TRBJ2-1 | TRBV25-1 | TRBD1 | -
TGTGCCAGCAACCCCCTAGACTCGAGGAACTATGGCTACACCTTC | CASNPLDSRNYGYTF | TRBJ1-2 | TRBV28 | - | -
TGTGCCAGCTCACCGGGACAGGGAAATGAAAAACTGTTTTTT | CASSPGQGNEKLFF | TRBJ1-4 | TRBV18 | TRBD1 | -
TGCGCCAGCAGCTCCGACTATGGCTACACCTTC | CASSSDYGYTF | TRBJ1-2 | TRBV5-1 | - | -
TGTGCCAGCAGTTACTCAGGCAGGGGGCATGGCTACACCTTC | CASSYSGRGHGYTF | TRBJ1-2 | TRBV6-5 | TRBD1 | -
TGTGCCAGCAGGCTTGTACAGGGTAGCAATCAGCCCCAGCATTTT | CASRLVQGSNQPQHF | TRBJ1-5 | TRBV28 | - | -
TGTGCCAGCAGCGTAGCTGGGGGGGCGGGAGGCTACACCTTC | CASSVAGGAGGYTF | TRBJ1-2 | TRBV9 | - | -
TGTGCCAGCAGCAAAAACCCACAGACAGGGACGAGAACTGAAGCTTTCTTT | CASSKNPQTGTRTEAFF | TRBJ1-1 | TRBV21-1 | - | -
TGTGCCAGCAGCGGGCTCCGGGGGGGCTACAATGAGCAGTTCTTC | CASSGLRGGYNEQFF | TRBJ2-1 | TRBV9 | TRBD2 | -
TGTGCCAGTAGTATCAACCAGGGGGCGAAGAATTCACCCCTCCACTTT | CASSINQGAKNSPLHF | TRBJ1-6 | TRBV19 | TRBD1 | -
TGCAGTGCTAGTTTGCGGGGGATTACCGGGGAGCTGTTTTTT | CSASLRGITGELFF | TRBJ2-2 | TRBV20-1 | TRBD2 | -
TGTGCCAGCAGTTTCCTTACAGGGGGCGCGGGTGGCTACACCTTC | CASSFLTGGAGGYTF | TRBJ1-2 | TRBV9 | TRBD1 | -
TGTGCCTGCAGAAAGGGCGGGGGGGCCGGAGAGACCCAGTACTTC | CACRKGGGAGETQYF | TRBJ2-5 | TRBV10-3 | TRBD2 | -
TGCGCCAGCAGCCGCACTAGCGGCGCCTATGGCTACACCTTC | CASSRTSGAYGYTF | TRBJ1-2 | TRBV4-3 | - | -
TGTGCCACCAGTGGGGGGGGGTTCCAGCCCCAGCATTTT | CATSGGGFQPQHF | TRBJ1-5 | TRBV24-1 | - | once
TGTGCCAGTACCATTCAGCGGGCTGGGAGCGGGGAGCTGTTTTTT | CASTIQRAGSGELFF | TRBJ2-2 | TRBV19 | - | -
TGTGCCAGCACCCACGTGGCGGACACCATATATTTT | CASTHVADTIYF | TRBJ1-3 | TRBV7-9 | - | -
TGTGCCAGCAGCTTGGAGGACAGGTTCTACGAGCAGTACTTC | CASSLEDRFYEQYF | TRBJ2-7 | TRBV7-2 | TRBD1 | -
TGTGCCAGCTCACGCCCGGGAGGGACTGAAGCTTTCTTT | CASSRPGGTEAFF | TRBJ1-1 | TRBV18 | - | once
TGTGCCAGCTTCAGGAGGGAAAGGCACCTTCCCTCCTACGAGCAGTACTTC | CASFRRERHLPSYEQYF | TRBJ2-7 | TRBV19 | - | -
TGTGCCAGCCCCTACCTACAGGGATCCCCCACGGGGGGCTACACCTTC | CASPYLQGSPTGGYTF | TRBJ1-2 | TRBV13 | - | few
TGTGCCAGCAGTAGGGGGACAGGAAACTATGGCTACACCTTC | CASSRGTGNYGYTF | TRBJ1-2 | TRBV6-5 | TRBD1 | -
TGTGCCTGGAGTGTACAAGCTAATGAAAAACTGTTTTTT | CAWSVQANEKLFF | TRBJ1-4 | TRBV30 | - | -
TGCGCCAGCAGCGCGCCTAGTCAGGGTATCAACGAGCAGTACTTC | CASSAPSQGINEQYF | TRBJ2-7 | TRBV4-1 | - | once
TGTGCCAGCAGCTGGGGGCCAGGGGTTGAAGCTTTCTTT | CASSWGPGVEAFF | TRBJ1-1 | TRBV5-5 | - | -
TGTGCCAGCAGTGTCGACAGGGGTGCTTCACCCCTCCACTTT | CASSVDRGASPLHF | TRBJ1-6 | TRBV2 | TRBD1 | -
TGTGCCTGGAGTGGCCTGAGCGGGGGGAAAGAGACCCAGTACTTC | CAWSGLSGGKETQYF | TRBJ2-5 | TRBV30 | TRBD2 | -
TGTGCCAGTAGTACATCAGGGGGCTGGAGAACTGAAGCTTTCTTT | CASSTSGGWRTEAFF | TRBJ1-1 | TRBV19 | TRBD1 | -
TGTGCCAGCAGCTCCCTTGTCATTCAGTACTTC | CASSSLVIQYF | TRBJ2-4 | TRBV12-3/TRBV12-4 | - | -
TGTGCCAGCTCACCACGCCAGGGGGTGAACACTGAAGCTTTCTTT | CASSPRQGVNTEAFF | TRBJ1-1 | TRBV18 | TRBD1 | few
TGTGCCACCTTTCCTATCCAGGGGGGAGGGACCCAGTACTTC | CATFPIQGGGTQYF | TRBJ2-5 | TRBV2 | - | -
TGCGCCAGCACAGGGGGCTTTGGCACAGATACGCAGTATTTT | CASTGGFGTDTQYF | TRBJ2-3 | TRBV5-1 | TRBD1 | few
TGTGCCAGTACCCCCGGGCCCACCGGAGGACTGGATGGCTACACCTTC | CASTPGPTGGLDGYTF | TRBJ1-2 | TRBV19 | - | -
TGTGCCAGCACCCTATTAACAGGGAAACCCGATACGCAGTATTTT | CASTLLTGKPDTQYF | TRBJ2-3 | TRBV4-2 | - | -
TGTGCCAGTAGTATAGCTATTCGGGCGGACACCTACGAGCAGTACTTC | CASSIAIRADTYEQYF | TRBJ2-7 | TRBV19 | - | -
TGTGCCAGCAGATCCCGGGACAGGGAGGAGCAGTTCTTC | CASRSRDREEQFF | TRBJ2-1 | TRBV27 | TRBD1 | -
TGCGCCAGCAGCTTGGACGCAGGGGGAAATCAGCCCCAGCATTTT | CASSLDAGGNQPQHF | TRBJ1-5 | TRBV5-1 | TRBD1 | once
TGTGCCAGCAGCTTAGAGGGTGGAGGGCCAGATACGCAGTATTTT | CASSLEGGGPDTQYF | TRBJ2-3 | TRBV11-2 | - | -
TGTGCCAGCAGCATCGCCCTGACTAGCGGGGAAGAGACCCAGTACTTC | CASSIALTSGEETQYF | TRBJ2-5 | TRBV9 | TRBD2 | -
TGTGCCAGCAGCTTAGGTATGGGGGCTGGAGGGGCCAACGTCCTGACTTTC | CASSLGMGAGGANVLTF | TRBJ2-6 | TRBV7-9 | - | -
TGTGCCAGCAGTTACGGACAGAGTGGCTACACCTTC | CASSYGQSGYTF | TRBJ1-2 | TRBV6-5 | - | -
TGTGCCAGCGACAGCAGCTCTGGAAACACCATATATTTT | CASDSSSGNTIYF | TRBJ1-3 | TRBV2 | - | -
TGCGCCAGCACCCTTAATAGCGGGGGGTACCAAGAGACCCAGTACTTC | CASTLNSGGYQETQYF | TRBJ2-5 | TRBV4-1 | TRBD2 | -
TGTGCCAGCGGTAGGAGCGCTGTGGGAGGGGTCCGCTACAATGAGCAGTTCTTC | CASGRSAVGGVRYNEQFF | TRBJ2-1 | TRBV2 | TRBD2 | -
TGTGCCAGCAGGCAGACAGGGGGCAGTGGCTACACCTTC | CASRQTGGSGYTF | TRBJ1-2 | TRBV7-8 | TRBD1 | few
TGTGCCAGCAGTGACCCAGGCGATAACTATGGCTACACCTTC | CASSDPGDNYGYTF | TRBJ1-2 | TRBV2 | - | -
TGTGCCAGCAGCCAAGAAATCGGCGCAGGGGGCGGCGATACGCAGTATTTT | CASSQEIGAGGGDTQYF | TRBJ2-3 | TRBV3-1/TRBV3-2 | TRBD1 | -
TGTGCCAGCAGCCTCTCCTTTTACAATGAGCAGTTCTTC | CASSLSFYNEQFF | TRBJ2-1 | TRBV3-1/TRBV3-2 | - | -
TGTGCCAGCAGTCCCCGCATGGACAGCTACGAGCAGTACTTC | CASSPRMDSYEQYF | TRBJ2-7 | TRBV6-2/TRBV6-3 | - | few
TGTGCCAGCAGCGCGCCCGGGACTTTGAACACTGAAGCTTTCTTT | CASSAPGTLNTEAFF | TRBJ1-1 | TRBV9 | - | -
TGTGCCAGCTCACCCGGGACAGAAGCTAACTATGGCTACACCTTC | CASSPGTEANYGYTF | TRBJ1-2 | TRBV18 | TRBD1 | once
TGTGCCAGCAGTGGGCCGACAGGGAACACTGAAGCTTTCTTT | CASSGPTGNTEAFF | TRBJ1-1 | TRBV7-9 | - | -
TGCAGCGTTGTCAGGCGGGCATTAAACACTGAAGCTTTCTTT | CSVVRRALNTEAFF | TRBJ1-1 | TRBV29-1 | - | few
TGTGCCAGCAGCCCAACAACATCCCGCAATGAGCAGTTCTTC | CASSPTTSRNEQFF | TRBJ2-1 | TRBV7-9 | - | once
TGCGCCAGCAGCCCTCGGCGGGGGTCGGACGGGGAGCTGTTTTTT | CASSPRRGSDGELFF | TRBJ2-2 | TRBV5-1 | TRBD2 | -
- | CASSSSPQHF | TRBJ1-5 | TRBV27 | - | -
TGTGCCAGCAGCCACATGGACAGTAACACTGAAGCTTTCTTT | CASSHMDSNTEAFF | TRBJ1-1 | TRBV16 | - | few
TGTGCCAGCAGTTACGCGGGGGTTCCCACAGATACGCAGTATTTT | CASSYAGVPTDTQYF | TRBJ2-3 | TRBV6-5 | TRBD2 | -
TGTGCCAGCAGCCAAGAAGGGGACACGGTGTGGCAGCCCCAGCATTTT | CASSQEGDTVWQPQHF | TRBJ1-5 | TRBV4-2 | - | -